Below, 6 T cell receptor beta chains from the same sample are listed, as sequenced in a study of somatic mutations in cytotoxic T cells in rheumatoid arthritis. Only in-frame clones appear in the TCRdb table, and some are missing; sequencing was by immunoSEQ multiplex PCR. The sample has roughly 16,000 clones, 60% to 85% seen once. Material for sequencing was CD8+ T cells sorted from blood. These receptors all come from an adult with rheumatoid arthritis.

The chain uses TRBV27 and TRBJ2-3, with 9 bases fitting TRBD2. The CDR3 runs to 17 residues. CDR1 and CDR2 from the germline V gene are MNHEY and SMNVEV (reference sequence). With 3 bases clipped from V and 4 bases from J, the junction kept 11 bases outside the gene matches. The CDR3 loop is CASSFLWASGESDTQYF. The CDR3 coding sequence is TGTGCCAGCAGTTTTCTGTGGGCTAGCGGGGAATCAGATACGCAGTATTTT.

V gene TRBV19 combines with J gene TRBJ1-2; TRBD1 might be the D (5 bases). The CDR3 length is 13 residues. V was clipped by 1 base and J by 6 bases, with 9 bases between them. The germline CDR1 and CDR2 sequences are LNHDA and SQIVND (reference sequence). The CDR3 protein is CASSIGQPNGYTF. CDR3 DNA: TGTGCCAGTAGTATAGGACAGCCCAATGGCTACACCTTC.

The gene calls are TRBV2 and TRBJ2-3; 7 bases agree with TRBD1. The CDR3 loop spans 14 amino acids. V trimming: 6 bases; J trimming: 6 bases; junction bases outside the gene matches: 9. Germline V lookup: CDR1 SNHLY, CDR2 FYNNEI. The CDR3 sequence is CASRRTGATDTQYF. The CDR3 region has the DNA TGTGCCAGCAGGCGGACAGGCGCGACGGATACGCAGTATTTT.

The chain combines TRBV4-2 with TRBJ1-1; 7 positions agree with TRBD1. Germline V gives CDR1 LGHNA, CDR2 YNFKEQ. CDR3 size: 15 residues. The ends lost 1 base at V and 1 base at J; junction bases unmatched: 3. CDR3 nucleotides: TGTGCCAGCAGCCAAGGGGGGACAGAGAACACTGAAGCTTTCTTT. As protein: CASSQGGTENTEAFF.

This clone occurred a few times. The CDR3 loop is CASTPFSGANVLTF. The CDR3 DNA reads TGTGCCAGCACCCCATTCTCTGGGGCCAACGTCCTGACTTTC. The chain combines TRBV2 with TRBJ2-6; D is unclear. With 7 bases removed from V and 0 bases from J, the gap between germline ends came to 7 bases. Germline V gives CDR1 SNHLY, CDR2 FYNNEI. The CDR3 extends over 14 amino acids.

Points on this clone: Relative to the germline gene, one junction end is altered; a read error may explain this. The gene calls are TRBV29-1 and TRBJ1-2; D unclear. Germline-derived CDR1 and CDR2 are SQVTM and ANQGSEA. This CDR3 has 9 amino acids. The CDR3 DNA sequence: TGCAGCGTTGGTCTCGCCCCAAGCTTC. As protein: CSVGLAPSF.